These T cell receptor beta chains were read from a single sample in a study of blood T cell repertoires in COVID-19. Profiling relied on immunoSEQ multiplex PCR, and the TCRdb table lists in-frame clones only, not all of them. The sample consists of about 220,000 clones, approximately 85% of them appearing once. What was sequenced was peripheral blood. The receptors were sampled from a woman in her sixties or seventies with COVID-19, enrolled during active disease. The CDR3 runs from the conserved cysteine through the conserved F or W. D genes are given only for firm matches. Only some rows state a clone size, as once, few, many or a class for expanded clones.

TRBJ1-4,-,TRBD1,TRBV5-8,TGTGCCAGCAGTTACGGGACAGGGGTTGAAAAACTGTTTTTT,CASSYGTGVEKLFF
TRBJ2-5,-,-,TRBV7-2,TGTGCCAGCAGCGTACAAGAGACCCAGTACTTC,CASSVQETQYF
TRBJ2-5,-,TRBD2,TRBV6-2/TRBV6-3,TGTGCCAGCAGTTACTCGAGACTAGCGGGTCAAGAGACCCAGTACTTC,CASSYSRLAGQETQYF
TRBJ1-6,many,TRBD1,TRBV5-4,TGTGCCAGCAGCAACCGACAGGGAGTGAATTCACCCCTCCACTTT,CASSNRQGVNSPLHF
TRBJ2-7,-,-,TRBV6-1,TGTGCCAGCAGTGAAGAGATCCCATTTTCCTTGTTCGAGTCCTACGAGCAGTACTTC,CASSEEIPFSLFESYEQYF
TRBJ2-7,few,TRBD1,TRBV28,TGTGCCAGCAGGTATACCGGGACAGGGACGTACGAGCAGTACTTC,CASRYTGTGTYEQYF
TRBJ1-1,-,TRBD1,TRBV7-8,TGTGCCAGCAGCTTGGACAGGGGATTGGTAGGGACTGAAGCTTTCTTT,CASSLDRGLVGTEAFF
TRBJ2-2,-,TRBD1,TRBV24-1,TGTGCCACCAGTGATAACCGGGACAGGGGGCAGACCGGGGAGCTGTTTTTT,CATSDNRDRGQTGELFF
TRBJ2-7,-,TRBD2,TRBV10-1,TGCGCCAGCAGTGAGTCTGCTAGCGGGAGCTACGAGCAGTACTTC,CASSESASGSYEQYF
TRBJ1-2,-,-,TRBV5-4,TGTGCCAGCAGCCCCCGGGGAGGGGGAGTTACTAACTATGGCTACACCTTC,CASSPRGGGVTNYGYTF
TRBJ2-1,-,TRBD2,TRBV27,TGTGCCAGCAGCTATCCGGGACTAGCACATCGAGGTGGGCAGTTCTTC,CASSYPGLAHRGGQFF
TRBJ1-1,-,-,TRBV9,TGTGCCAGCAGCGTAGAGGGGTTCACGAACACTGAAGCTTTCTTT,CASSVEGFTNTEAFF
TRBJ2-1,few,TRBD2,TRBV9,TGTGCCAGCAGCGGACCGGGACTAGCGGAATACAATGAGCAGTTCTTC,CASSGPGLAEYNEQFF
TRBJ1-1,few,-,TRBV5-4,TGTGCCAGCAGCTTGGAGGGTCGGGGGAACACTGAAGCTTTCTTT,CASSLEGRGNTEAFF
TRBJ2-5,-,-,TRBV6-5,TGTGCCAGCAGACGACTAGATGGTACAGAGACCCAGTACTTC,CASRRLDGTETQYF
TRBJ1-1,-,-,TRBV3-1/TRBV3-2,TGTGCCAGCAGCCAACTTTTTGTAGCTGGGAACACTGAAGCTTTCTTT,CASSQLFVAGNTEAFF
TRBJ1-4,-,-,TRBV25-1,TGTGCCAGCAGTGAAGGCAGACAAGCAACTAATGAAAAACTGTTTTTT,CASSEGRQATNEKLFF
TRBJ2-7,-,-,TRBV28,TGTGCCAGCAGTCCCGTTAGCACTACCGCGTCCTACGAGCAGTACTTC,CASSPVSTTASYEQYF
TRBJ1-1,-,-,TRBV19,TGTGCCAGTAGTATTCAGGGGTACAGGGAGTCGAACACTGAAGCTTTCTTT,CASSIQGYRESNTEAFF
TRBJ2-7,-,TRBD2,TRBV6-5,TGTGCCAGCAGTCTCGGACTAGCGGCCGAGCAGTACTTC,CASSLGLAAEQYF
TRBJ1-2,-,TRBD1,TRBV4-3,TGCGCCAGCAGCCAAGGGACAGGGGGCCGTGGCTACACCTTC,CASSQGTGGRGYTF
TRBJ1-2,-,-,TRBV28,TGTGCCAGCAGGGCACAGGGTATGGTCTATGGCTACACCTTC,CASRAQGMVYGYTF
TRBJ2-1,-,-,TRBV2,TGTGCCAGCAGGCTACTAGGTGGGGAGCAGTTCTTC,CASRLLGGEQFF
TRBJ2-7,-,TRBD2,TRBV18,TGTGCCAGCTCACCTCCGCGGGAGGGCTCCTACGAGCAGTACTTC,CASSPPREGSYEQYF
TRBJ2-6,-,-,TRBV6-1,TGTGCCAGCAGTGAAGCGAACGGGTTAGGGGCCAACGTCCTGACTTTC,CASSEANGLGANVLTF
TRBJ2-1,few,TRBD2,TRBV9,TGTGCCAGCAGCCCAAGAGGGGCTAGCGGGAGGGCCGAGGAGCAGTTCTTC,CASSPRGASGRAEEQFF
TRBJ1-1,once,-,TRBV2,TGTGCCAGCAGCGCAGGCCCTCCGCGCACTGAAGCTTTCTTT,CASSAGPPRTEAFF
TRBJ1-1,-,-,TRBV9,TGTGCCAGCAGCGTAGAAGGAGCGCGGGTCACTGAAGCTTTCTTT,CASSVEGARVTEAFF
TRBJ1-1,once,TRBD1,TRBV5-1,TGCGCCAGCAACCAGGGGGGAAGCACTGAAGCTTTCTTT,CASNQGGSTEAFF
TRBJ2-1,-,-,TRBV10-3,TGTGCCATCAAAGGCGGGAACTCCTACAATGAGCAGTTCTTC,CAIKGGNSYNEQFF
TRBJ1-2,-,-,TRBV2,TGTGCCAGCAGCGCATACGGGATTAACTATGGCTACACCTTC,CASSAYGINYGYTF
TRBJ1-2,-,-,TRBV28,TGTGCCAGCAGTTTAACAGGGTGGAGTGGCTACACCTTC,CASSLTGWSGYTF
TRBJ2-7,once,-,TRBV6-5,TGTGCCAGCAGTTACCAAAGACAGTCCTACGAGCAGTACTTC,CASSYQRQSYEQYF
TRBJ1-4,-,-,TRBV12-3/TRBV12-4,TGTGCCAGCAGTTTCTGGGCCCAAAAAAAACTGTTTTTT,CASSFWAQKKLFF
TRBJ2-1,-,TRBD2,TRBV6-5,TGTGCCAGCAGCAGGGGACTAGATTTCGGAGAGCAGTTCTTC,CASSRGLDFGEQFF
TRBJ2-1,-,-,TRBV19,TGTGCCAGTAGACCCCGGGATGGCGGTACCTACAATGAGCAGTTCTTC,CASRPRDGGTYNEQFF
TRBJ1-4,-,-,TRBV10-3,TGTGCCATCACCTCGGACAAGGCTAATGAAAAACTGTTTTTT,CAITSDKANEKLFF
TRBJ1-5,-,TRBD1,TRBV30,TGTGCCTGGAGTGTCCCCGACAGGGTCTATAGCAATCAGCCCCAGCATTTT,CAWSVPDRVYSNQPQHF
TRBJ2-1,-,TRBD1,TRBV27,TGTGCCAGCTATTCATTCAACAGGGGGCGAGGAAATGAGCAGTTCTTC,CASYSFNRGRGNEQFF
TRBJ2-7,-,TRBD1,TRBV29-1,TGCAGCGGTGCGACAGGGAAGTTACACGAGCAGTACTTC,CSGATGKLHEQYF
TRBJ2-2,-,TRBD2,TRBV7-2,TGTGCCAGCAGGCTAGTGCGGGGGACGACCGGGGAGCTGTTTTTT,CASRLVRGTTGELFF
TRBJ2-7,-,TRBD2,TRBV7-2,TGTGCCAGCAGCTTCGCCGGGACTAGCGACGAGCAGTACTTC,CASSFAGTSDEQYF
TRBJ2-1,-,TRBD2,TRBV24-1,TGTGCCACCAACCTAACTAGCGGGAGGTTGGATGAGCAGTTCTTC,CATNLTSGRLDEQFF
TRBJ2-3,-,TRBD1,TRBV3-1/TRBV3-2,TGTGCCAGCAGCCACGGACAGGGTCGCACAGATACGCAGTATTTT,CASSHGQGRTDTQYF
TRBJ2-1,-,TRBD2,TRBV25-1,TGTGCCAGCAGTGATGGGGCGGGAGGGTTGGCTGAGCAGTTCTTC,CASSDGAGGLAEQFF
TRBJ2-5,-,TRBD1,TRBV5-8,TGTGCCAGCAGCTTAAAAGGGACAGGGGGAGAGACCCAGTACTTC,CASSLKGTGGETQYF